One and the same sample provided the 3 T cell receptor beta chains below, sequenced in a study of CD8+CD57+ T cells in acquired aplastic anemia. The use of genomic DNA as template underpinned the TCR beta VDJ and CDR3 profiling. TCRdb ran MiXCR on the reads and lists one entry per CDR3 protein. The profile shows just over 200,000 distinct CDR3 sequences, roughly 60% of them singletons. An expansion of CD8+CD57+ cells by flow cytometry had been shown in patients chosen for sequencing. Sequenced: sorted CD4+, CD8+, or CD8+CD57+ T cells (not recorded which) from PBMCs. The source is a human donor with aplastic anemia.

The chain combines TRBV18 with TRBJ2-7; no reliable D call. The CDR3 length is 13 residues. Germline V lookup: CDR1 KGHSH, CDR2 LQKENI. Trimming removed 3 bases from V and 5 bases from J, with 11 bases in between. Written as DNA, the CDR3 is TGTGCCAGCTCACCGTACCCAGCTGACGAGCAGTACTTC. Its protein product is CASSPYPADEQYF.

The CDR3 protein is CASSDEAGGPWVTGELFF. The CDR3 DNA is TGTGCCAGTAGTGATGAAGCGGGAGGGCCGTGGGTCACCGGGGAGCTGTTTTTT. The gene calls are TRBV19 and TRBJ2-2; 10 nucleotides align to TRBD2. The CDR3 sequence is 18 residues long. Germline loops: CDR1 LNHDA, CDR2 SQIVND (reference sequence). Germline trimming cut 5 bases from V and 4 bases from J; bases unmatched to any gene: 13.

This clonotype showed up many times. The V and J genes are TRBV2 and TRBJ1-5; no clear D gene. The length of the CDR3 is 12 residues. The germline V gene has CDR1 SNHLY and CDR2 FYNNEI. V was pared by 3 bases and J by 6 bases, with 6 bases between. The CDR3 DNA sequence: TGTGCCAGCAGTGATGCCATTCAGCCCCAGCATTTT. The encoded protein is CASSDAIQPQHF. The complete variable domain, with remaining parts taken from reference TRBV2 and TRBJ1-5, reads EPEVTQTPSHQVTQMGQEVILRCVPISNHLYFYWYRQILGQKVEFLVSFYNNEISEKSEIFDDQFSVERPDGSNFTLKIRSTKLEDSAMYFCASSDAIQPQHFGDGTRLSIL.